The following is a TCR beta chain sequence with its context. These data are taken from a study of OX40 agonist ivuxolimab in advanced cancers. Study at large: Patients were dosed with the agonistic anti-OX40 (CD134) antibody ivuxolimab. Previous treatment with anti-PD-1, anti-PD-L1 or anti-CTLA-4 therapy was allowed; roughly 40% had received some.

Libraries were prepared by immunoSEQ multiplex PCR; TCRdb keeps only in-frame clonotypes and omits some of them. The sample shows some 82,000 clones, just over 85% of them seen only once. This CDR3 region has 14 residues. With V trimmed by 6 bases and J by 1 base, 5 bases remained unmatched. Germline V lookup: CDR1 LNHDA, CDR2 SQIVND (reference sequence). The sample was CD4+ or CD8+ T cells sorted from blood, taken in a trial of the OX40 agonist ivuxolimab. This sequence joins TRBV19 and TRBJ2-5, with 7 bases matching TRBD1. The TCR sequence derives from an adult with an advanced solid tumor such as melanoma, head and neck, liver or kidney cancer. CDR3 DNA sequence: TGTGCCAGTAGCACGGACAGGAGCCAAGAGACCCAGTACTTC. Translation: CASSTDRSQETQYF.